What follows is one T cell receptor (beta chain) and its context. These data originate in a study of blood T cell repertoires in COVID-19. As for the study in general: Donors in the United States, Italy and Spain gave samples during acute or convalescent COVID-19.

Trimming cost V 6 bases and J 9 bases, with 12 bases left between them. CDR3 length equals 12 residues. Enrollees, about 18 to 89 years old, lived in 24 US areas. Recovery among Cohort 3 donors was established by two negative PCRs, clearance, or symptom resolution. Original handling: Reference gene primers were amplified, and this amplification served to estimate nucleated cell counts. The method was immunoSEQ multiplex PCR; TCRdb's version includes in-frame clones alone and lacks a portion of them. V, J and clone size derive from that table, while D and trimming were established from the DNA sequence. The data contain about 180,000 clones, about 90% of them singletons.

Source material: PBMCs or T cells enriched from blood (not recorded which). This receptor was taken from a woman in her forties or fifties who had recovered from COVID-19. The chain links TRBV12-3 or TRBV12-4 to TRBJ1-5; D ambiguous. CDR3 bases: TGTGCCAGCAGCATAGAAGTAGCGCCCCAGCATTTT. Amino acids: CASSIEVAPQHF.